This is a list of T cell receptor beta chains from one sample in a study of CD8 T cells in ankylosing spondylitis. TCRdb itself ran the 5' RACE reads through MiXCR, one entry per CDR3 protein. The data contain 300,000 to 400,000 distinct CDR3 sequences, roughly 20% of them singletons. Sequenced: blood, either unsorted or a sorted T cell fraction (not recorded which). All receptors come from a male donor with ankylosing spondylitis or in good health (not recorded which). The CDR3 runs from the conserved cysteine through the conserved F or W. D genes are given only for firm matches. Size tells how often a clone was seen (once, few, many) or the class of an expanded clone, and some rows leave it out.

>TRBD1|TRBV12-3/TRBV12-4|TRBJ1-4|many|14
TGTGCCAGCAGTTCAGGGGGACCTAATGAAAAACTGTTTTTT
CASSSGGPNEKLFF
>TRBD1|TRBV9|TRBJ2-3|NA|15
TGTGCCAGCAGTCCGGGACAGGGGACTTCAGATACGCAGTATTTT
CASSPGQGTSDTQYF
>NA|TRBV21-1|TRBJ2-3|NA|17
TGTGCCAGCAGCAGGCCCCCCGGACTAGCGGACACAGATACGCAGTATTTT
CASSRPPGLADTDTQYF
>NA|TRBV12-3/TRBV12-4|TRBJ1-5|many|14
TGTGCCAGCAGTTTATATGGGGGAAATCAGCCCCAGCATTTT
CASSLYGGNQPQHF
>NA|TRBV12-3/TRBV12-4|TRBJ2-7|many|12
TGTGCCAGCAGTTGGACTGGCTACGAGCAGTACTTC
CASSWTGYEQYF
>TRBD2|TRBV27|TRBJ2-3|few|13
TGTGCCAGCAAGGCGGGGGATTGGGATACGCAGTATTTT
CASKAGDWDTQYF
>TRBD2|TRBV6-2/TRBV6-3|TRBJ2-5|NA|14
TGTGCCAGCAGCAGGCGGGGGGGCCAAGAGACCCAGTACTTC
CASSRRGGQETQYF
>NA|TRBV29-1|TRBJ2-7|NA|13
TGCAGCGTCTTAACAGAGGGGGACTACGAGCAGTACTTC
CSVLTEGDYEQYF
>NA|TRBV24-1|TRBJ2-2|NA|14
TGTGCCACCAGTGATTCCAGTCTGGCGTCGGAGCTGTTTTTT
CATSDSSLASELFF
>TRBD1|TRBV10-3|TRBJ1-1|NA|15
TGTGCCATCAGTGAGCCGGGACAGGGAAGCACTGAAGCTTTCTTT
CAISEPGQGSTEAFF
>TRBD1|TRBV15|TRBJ1-2|NA|15
TGTGTCACCAGCCGAGACAGGGGGACTAACTATGGCTACACCTTC
CVTSRDRGTNYGYTF
>NA|TRBV12-3/TRBV12-4|TRBJ2-7|few|15
TGTGCCAGCAGTTTACTGCGGGGCCAATACTACGAGCAGTACTTC
CASSLLRGQYYEQYF
>TRBD2|TRBV4-1|TRBJ2-3|few|17
TGCGCCAGCAGCCAAGTTAGCGGGGGGAGTGGGGAGGATACGCAGTATTTT
CASSQVSGGSGEDTQYF
>NA|TRBV10-3|TRBJ2-1|few|17
TGTGCCATCAGTGTAGCTGGAGGGGGCATAATCTACAATGAGCAGTTCTTC
CAISVAGGGIIYNEQFF
>TRBD2|TRBV4-1|TRBJ2-7|few|13
TGCGCCAGCAGCCAAGATTTAAGACGGGGGGAGTACTTC
CASSQDLRRGEYF
>NA|TRBV5-6|TRBJ2-5|NA|16
TGTGCCAGCAGCTCAACTACCCGGGACGAACAAGAGACCCAGTACTTC
CASSSTTRDEQETQYF